Shown below are 30 T cell receptor beta chains from a single sample sequenced in a study of blood T cell repertoires in COVID-19. Measured with immunoSEQ multiplex PCR; TCRdb has only the in-frame clones, and not every one. The sample shows about 210,000 clones, more than 70% of them seen only once. The sequenced sample was peripheral blood. These receptor sequences come from a man between 18 and 29 years old with active or convalescent COVID-19.

The J gene is TRBJ2-7, the V gene TRBV11-3, with 10 bases matching TRBD1. Germline lookup yields CDR1 SGHNT and CDR2 YENEEA. This CDR3 region has 14 residues. Germline trimming cut 5 bases from V and 6 bases from J; bases unmatched to any gene: 7. CDR3 sequence: CASSRGTGDREQYF. The CDR3 DNA follows: TGTGCCAGCAGCCGCGGGACAGGGGATCGCGAGCAGTACTTC.

This clone was detected once. This chain joins TRBV15 and TRBJ1-2; D perhaps matches TRBD1 (5 bases). CDR3 length: 16 amino acids. Germline V CDR1 and CDR2: LNHNV, YYDKDF (reference sequence). Trimming shortened V by 0 bases and J by 4 bases, and 15 bases separated the two germline ends. CDR3 protein: CATSRDRRGLGYGYTF. The CDR3 DNA reads TGTGCCACCAGCAGAGATCGGAGGGGTCTAGGCTATGGCTACACCTTC.

The V gene is TRBV5-6, the J gene TRBJ1-6; 8 nucleotides agree with TRBD1. Germline V gene sequence: CDR1 SGHDT, CDR2 YYEEEE. V shed 0 bases, J shed 10 bases, and the junction held 12 bases outside the gene matches. The CDR3 runs 17 residues. The CDR3 protein is CASSLGQGNYPGSPLHF. CDR3 nucleotides: TGTGCCAGCAGCTTGGGACAGGGGAATTATCCGGGGTCACCCCTCCACTTT.

CDR3 protein: CASRYGQGWPNEQFF. DNA for the CDR3: TGTGCCAGCAGATACGGACAGGGGTGGCCAAATGAGCAGTTCTTC. This chain uses TRBV5-4 with TRBJ2-1, with 9 bases lining up with TRBD1. CDR3 length equals 15 residues. Germline V CDR1 and CDR2: SGHNT, YYREEE (reference sequence). V lost 5 bases and J lost 7; bases outside the gene matches: 10.

This chain connects TRBV6-6 to TRBJ2-2, with 12 bases fitting TRBD2. CDR3 length: 15 residues. J lost 5 bases, V lost 6 bases, and 4 bases had no gene match. The germline V gene encodes CDR1 MNHNY and CDR2 SVGAGI (reference sequence). CDR3: CASSSTSGSTGELFF. The DNA for the CDR3 is TGTGCCAGCAGCTCGACTAGCGGGAGTACCGGGGAGCTGTTTTTT.

V gene TRBV5-1 combines with J gene TRBJ2-3; maybe TRBD2 (7 bases). The germline CDR1 and CDR2 sequences are SGHRS and YFSETQ. CDR3 length: 16 amino acids. V was shortened by 4 bases and J by 5 bases, with 20 bases between the two germline ends. The CDR3 region is CASSPKGGGGIDTQYF. CDR3 nucleotides: TGCGCCAGCAGCCCCAAAGGGGGGGGCGGTATAGATACGCAGTATTTT. Variable domain in full (rest from reference TRBV5-1 and TRBJ2-3): KAGVTQTPRYLIKTRGQQVTLSCSPISGHRSVSWYQQTPGQGLQFLFEYFSETQRNKGNFPGRFSGRQFSNSRSEMNVSTLELGDSALYLCASSPKGGGGIDTQYFGPGTRLTVL.

V usage is TRBV30 and J usage is TRBJ2-1; D is possibly TRBD1 (6 bases). Trimming took off 1 base at V and 6 bases at J, with 7 bases between the two ends. Germline CDR1 is GTSNPN and CDR2 is SVGIG (reference sequence). The CDR3 totals 12 residues. CDR3 coding DNA: TGTGCCTGGAGTGAAGGGGGCAATGAGCAGTTCTTC. It yields the protein CAWSEGGNEQFF.

Concerning this clone: A read error may produce the germline difference seen at one junction end. The chain joins TRBV2 to TRBJ2-1; 10 nucleotides align to TRBD2. The length of the CDR3 is 17 residues. CDR1 is SNHLY and CDR2 is FYNNEI in the germline V gene. The CDR3 region has the DNA TGTGCCAGCAGCGAAGGGTTTCTAGCGGGAGCCTACAATGAGCAGTTCTTC. Translated: CASSEGFLAGAYNEQFF.

The chain's CDR3 is CASSPVYGQGGRLKYQETQYF. In DNA form, the CDR3 reads TGTGCCAGCTCACCCGTTTACGGACAGGGTGGCCGCCTAAAGTACCAAGAGACCCAGTACTTC. The chain is built from TRBV18 and TRBJ2-5; TRBD1 aligns across 8 bases. Losses at the gene ends were 3 bases for V and 0 bases for J; bases not matched to a gene: 21. The CDR3 covers 21 residues. Germline values: CDR1 KGHSH, CDR2 LQKENI.

The chain is built from TRBV28 and TRBJ1-2; the match to TRBD1 covers 9 bases. The CDR3 contains 14 residues. CDR1 MDHEN and CDR2 SYDVKM come from the germline V gene. After removal of 5 bases from V and 5 bases from J, the junction contained 6 bases not matched to a gene. CDR3 in amino acids: CASSEDRGGYGYTF. CDR3 nucleotide sequence: TGTGCCAGCAGTGAGGACAGGGGAGGATATGGCTACACCTTC.

V is TRBV19 and J is TRBJ1-4; 9 nucleotides line up with TRBD1. CDR1 and CDR2 (germline): LNHDA, SQIVND (reference sequence). J gave up 8 bases and V 5 bases, and 9 bases lay outside the gene matches. The CDR3 covers 15 residues. The CDR3 reads CASSPTTGGREKLFF. CDR3 nucleotide sequence: TGTGCCAGTAGTCCGACGACAGGGGGACGGGAAAAACTGTTTTTT.

The chain uses TRBV7-2 and TRBJ1-1; D is unresolved. This CDR3 has 13 residues. Germline CDR1 is SGHTA and CDR2 is FQGNSA. Trimming left V 1 base short and J 1 base short, with 4 bases between. The CDR3 DNA reads TGTGCCAGCAGCTTAGGAGAGAACACTGAAGCTTTCTTT. Translation gives CASSLGENTEAFF. The full variable domain, completed using reference TRBV7-2 and TRBJ1-1, is GAGVSQSPSNKVTEKGKDVELRCDPISGHTALYWYRQSLGQGLEFLIYFQGNSAPDKSGLPSDRFSAERTGGSVSTLTIQRTQQEDSAVYLCASSLGENTEAFFGQGTRLTVV.

The chain links TRBV11-2 to TRBJ1-5; TRBD1 matches at 8 bases. From germline, CDR1 is SGHAT and CDR2 FQNNGV. The length of the CDR3 is 17 residues. Trimming cost V 5 bases and J 2 bases; bases outside gene matches: 11. The CDR3 spells CASSPANDRGGNQPQHF. The CDR3 DNA reads TGTGCCAGCAGCCCCGCAAACGACAGGGGAGGCAATCAGCCCCAGCATTTT.

The genes are TRBV11-2 and TRBJ1-2, with D possibly being TRBD1 (6 bases). The germline V gene has CDR1 SGHAT and CDR2 FQNNGV. This CDR3 spans 14 amino acids. Between the trimmed V and J ends, which lost 3 bases and 4 bases, there was a span of 12 bases. The CDR3 reads CASSLDSRFYGYTF. CDR3 nucleotides: TGTGCCAGCAGCTTGGACAGCCGATTCTATGGCTACACCTTC. Filled out from reference TRBV11-2 and TRBJ1-2, the complete variable domain reads EAGVAQSPRYKIIEKRQSVAFWCNPISGHATLYWYQQILGQGPKLLIQFQNNGVVDDSQLPKDRFSAERLKGVDSTLKIQPAKLEDSAVYLCASSLDSRFYGYTFGSGTRLTVV.

This chain links TRBV3-1 (or the pseudogene TRBV3-2) with TRBJ1-2; 8 bases match TRBD1. The CDR3 length is 15 residues. Germline V gene sequence: CDR1 LGHDT, CDR2 YNNKEL (reference sequence). V lost 0 bases, J lost 4 bases, and 4 bases stayed unmatched. CDR3 nucleotides: TGTGCCAGCAGCCAAGAGTCGCAGGGGGCCTATGGCTACACCTTC. Translated: CASSQESQGAYGYTF.

This clone was found a few times. The genes are TRBV11-2 and TRBJ2-5; tentative D call: TRBD2 (6 bases). CDR1 is SGHAT, CDR2 FQNNGV, per germline. The V end lost 4 bases, the J end lost 1 base, and 16 bases lay between the germline ends. CDR3 length: 16 residues. CDR3 sequence: CASSSSPGLGQETQYF. The CDR3 region has the DNA TGTGCCAGCAGCTCGTCCCCGGGACTGGGCCAAGAGACCCAGTACTTC.

V is TRBV24-1 and J is TRBJ2-2, with 11 bases that match TRBD1. CDR1 is KGHDR, CDR2 SFDVKD, per germline. J gave up 4 bases and V 2 bases, and 5 bases lay outside the gene matches. The CDR3 consists of 17 residues. Written as DNA, the CDR3 is TGTGCCACCAGTGATTGGAGGGACAGGGGGGGCACCGGGGAGCTGTTTTTT. This encodes CATSDWRDRGGTGELFF.

Regarding this clone: The junction departs from the called germline gene at one end, perhaps through a read error. The chain carries TRBV4-3 and TRBJ2-1; TRBD2 aligns across 7 bases. The CDR3 is 17 residues long. CDR1 LGHNA and CDR2 YSLEER come from the germline V gene. The CDR3 loop is CASSEDLAESSYNEQFF. CDR3 bases: TGCGCCAGCAGCGAAGACCTAGCGGAGAGCTCCTACAATGAGCAGTTCTTC.

The CDR3 loop reads CASRTRGDAGGDSYNEQFF. The CDR3, as DNA: TGCGCCAGCAGAACTCGTGGGGACGCAGGGGGCGATTCCTACAATGAGCAGTTCTTC. The rearrangement uses TRBV10-1 and TRBJ2-1; 8 nucleotides match TRBD1. Germline V lookup: CDR1 WNHNN, CDR2 SYGVQD (reference sequence). CDR3 length: 19 residues. V was pared by 6 bases and J by 1 base, with 17 bases of the junction left unmatched.

This chain connects TRBV18 to TRBJ2-2; D remains unclear. The CDR3 is 13 amino acids. V shed 4 bases and J shed 3 bases, with 6 bases lying between them. The V gene's germline CDR1 is KGHSH and CDR2 LQKENI. The CDR3 DNA follows: TGTGCCAGCTCACTACTGGACACCGGGGAGCTGTTTTTT. Translation gives CASSLLDTGELFF.

The chain couples TRBV7-8 to TRBJ1-2, with D possibly TRBD1 on 5 matching bases. Germline loops: CDR1 SGHVS, CDR2 FQNEAQ. The CDR3 contains 16 residues. V lost 5 bases to trimming and J lost 8 bases, with 24 bases between them. The CDR3 is CASSLLRGTRGEGYTF. Written as DNA, the CDR3 is TGTGCCAGCAGCCTACTCCGGGGGACTCGCGGGGAAGGCTACACCTTC.

The chain carries TRBV6-6 and TRBJ2-7, with unresolved D. V lost 5 bases to trimming and J lost 4 bases, with 9 bases between them. Per germline, CDR1 MNHNY and CDR2 SVGAGI (reference sequence). The CDR3 has 12 amino acids. The CDR3 loop reads CASSASGYEQYF. The CDR3 bases are TGTGCCAGCAGTGCTAGTGGGTACGAGCAGTACTTC.

This chain uses TRBV4-1 with TRBJ1-2, with 8 positions matching TRBD1. The germline V gene encodes CDR1 MGHRA and CDR2 YSYEKL. The length of the CDR3 is 16 residues. Unmatched junction bases numbered 21, after V lost 10 bases and J lost 8 bases. This CDR3 reads CATQAGGQGTKRGYTF. The CDR3 DNA reads TGCGCCACCCAAGCAGGAGGACAGGGTACGAAGCGAGGCTACACCTTC.

The V call is TRBV7-8, the J call TRBJ2-5, with 11 bases fitting TRBD2. V gave up 5 bases and J gave up 1 base; unmatched junction bases: 3. The CDR3 is 15 residues long. CDR1 and CDR2 (germline): SGHVS, FQNEAQ. The DNA for the CDR3 is TGTGCCAGCAGCGATAGCGGGGGGGCCCAAGAGACCCAGTACTTC. This encodes CASSDSGGAQETQYF.

This chain connects TRBV18 to TRBJ2-7; D is possibly TRBD1 (5 bases). This CDR3 has 14 residues. Germline lookup yields CDR1 KGHSH and CDR2 LQKENI. Trimming pared 0 bases from V and 4 bases from J, leaving 10 bases between. As DNA, the CDR3 is TGTGCCAGCTCACCACCCTCCAGGGATTACGAGCAGTACTTC. Translating it yields CASSPPSRDYEQYF.

This clone was detected once. This chain joins TRBV19 and TRBJ1-1; D uncertain. Trimming took 5 bases from V and 5 from J, leaving 18 bases between them. CDR1 and CDR2 from the germline V gene are LNHDA and SQIVND (reference sequence). CDR3 length equals 15 residues. The CDR3 nucleotides are TGTGCCAGTAGTCAAACCCGTGGAGGAGGGACTGAAGCTTTCTTT. It is translated as CASSQTRGGGTEAFF.

The chain has TRBV7-2 and TRBJ2-5; D ambiguous. CDR1 is SGHTA and CDR2 is FQGNSA in the germline V gene. The CDR3 is made up of 13 amino acids. The V gene lost 5 bases and the J gene lost 4 bases, with 11 bases spanning the gap. Here the CDR3 DNA reads TGTGCCAGCAGCCTAATGAACGGAGAGACCCAGTACTTC. It translates to CASSLMNGETQYF.

V is TRBV6-6 and J is TRBJ2-3; tentatively, D is TRBD2 (6 bases). CDR1 is MNHNY and CDR2 is SVGAGI in the germline V gene (reference sequence). This CDR3 comprises 16 residues. V shed 5 bases and J shed 2 bases, with 17 bases lying between them. CDR3 DNA: TGTGCCAGCAGTGCCCGGGCGGGGAGACCCACAGATACGCAGTATTTT. This encodes CASSARAGRPTDTQYF.

V gene TRBV5-1 combines with J gene TRBJ1-1, with D perhaps TRBD1 (5 bases). The V end lost 0 bases, the J end lost 2 bases, and 8 bases lay between the germline ends. The CDR3 totals 14 residues. Germline V gene lookup returns CDR1 SGHRS and CDR2 YFSETQ. Here the CDR3 reads CASSLATGNTEAFF. CDR3 DNA sequence: TGCGCCAGCAGCTTGGCTACAGGTAACACTGAAGCTTTCTTT. The full variable domain, in which reference TRBV5-1 and TRBJ1-1 provide the parts outside the CDR3, is KAGVTQTPRYLIKTRGQQVTLSCSPISGHRSVSWYQQTPGQGLQFLFEYFSETQRNKGNFPGRFSGRQFSNSRSEMNVSTLELGDSALYLCASSLATGNTEAFFGQGTRLTVV.

The gene calls are TRBV7-8 and TRBJ2-5, with TRBD2 identical over 14 bases. With V trimmed by 2 bases and J by 5 bases, 10 bases remained unmatched. The germline gives CDR1 SGHVS, CDR2 FQNEAQ. CDR3 length: 18 residues. The CDR3 sequence is CASSLNRLAGGPRETQYF. CDR3 nucleotide sequence: TGTGCCAGCAGCTTAAATCGACTAGCGGGGGGGCCGAGGGAGACCCAGTACTTC.